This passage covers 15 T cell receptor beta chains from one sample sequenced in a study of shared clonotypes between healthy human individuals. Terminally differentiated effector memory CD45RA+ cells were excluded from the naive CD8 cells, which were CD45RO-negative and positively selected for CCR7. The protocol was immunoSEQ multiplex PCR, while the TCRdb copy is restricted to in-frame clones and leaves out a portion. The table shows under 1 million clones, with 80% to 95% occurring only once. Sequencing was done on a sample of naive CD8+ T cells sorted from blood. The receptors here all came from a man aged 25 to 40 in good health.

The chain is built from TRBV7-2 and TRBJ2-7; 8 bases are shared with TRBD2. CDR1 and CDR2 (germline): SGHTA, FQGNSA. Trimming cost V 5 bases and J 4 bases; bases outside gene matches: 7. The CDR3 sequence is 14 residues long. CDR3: CASSQRPSGYEQYF. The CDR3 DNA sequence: TGTGCCAGCAGCCAGAGGCCTAGCGGGTACGAGCAGTACTTC. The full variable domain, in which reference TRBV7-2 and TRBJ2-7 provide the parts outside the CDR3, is GAGVSQSPSNKVTEKGKDVELRCDPISGHTALYWYRQSLGQGLEFLIYFQGNSAPDKSGLPSDRFSAERTGGSVSTLTIQRTQQEDSAVYLCASSQRPSGYEQYFGPGTRLTVT.

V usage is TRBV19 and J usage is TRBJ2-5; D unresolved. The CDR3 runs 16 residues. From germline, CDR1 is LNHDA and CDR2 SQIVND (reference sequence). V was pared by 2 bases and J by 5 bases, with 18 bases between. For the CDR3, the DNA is TGTGCCAGTAGTATACCAGGAGATGTGCGTAGGGAGACCCAGTACTTC. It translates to CASSIPGDVRRETQYF.

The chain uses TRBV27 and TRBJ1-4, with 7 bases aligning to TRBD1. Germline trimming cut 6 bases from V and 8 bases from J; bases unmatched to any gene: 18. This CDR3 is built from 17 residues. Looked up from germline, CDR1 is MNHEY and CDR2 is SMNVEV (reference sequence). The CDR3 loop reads CASRNDRVDGAGEKLFF. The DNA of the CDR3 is TGTGCCAGCAGAAACGACAGGGTGGATGGAGCAGGGGAAAAACTGTTTTTT.

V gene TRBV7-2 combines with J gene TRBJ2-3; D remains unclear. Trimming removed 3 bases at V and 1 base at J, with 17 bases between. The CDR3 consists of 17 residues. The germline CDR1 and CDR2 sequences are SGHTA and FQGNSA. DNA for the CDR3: TGTGCCAGCAGCTTCCCCATTTCGAAATTTGGCACAGATACGCAGTATTTT. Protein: CASSFPISKFGTDTQYF.

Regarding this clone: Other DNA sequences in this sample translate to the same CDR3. CDR3 coding DNA: TGTGCCAGCAGCTTACCAGGGGGAAGCTACGAGCAGTACTTC. Translation gives CASSLPGGSYEQYF. This chain links TRBV7-9 with TRBJ2-7; 7 bases are shared with TRBD1. CDR3 length: 14 amino acids. V was pared by 2 bases and J by 3 bases, with 4 bases of the junction left unmatched. The germline V gene encodes CDR1 SEHNR and CDR2 FQNEAQ (reference sequence).

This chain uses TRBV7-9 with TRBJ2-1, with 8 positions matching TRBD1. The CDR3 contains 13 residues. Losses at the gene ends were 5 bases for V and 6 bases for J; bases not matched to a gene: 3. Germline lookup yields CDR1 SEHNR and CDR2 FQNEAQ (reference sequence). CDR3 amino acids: CASSDTGGNEQFF. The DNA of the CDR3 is TGTGCCAGCAGCGACACAGGGGGCAATGAGCAGTTCTTC.

The CDR3 is CASSETGSNTGELFF. The CDR3, as DNA: TGTGCCAGCAGTGAGACAGGGTCAAACACCGGGGAGCTGTTTTTT. The V and J genes are TRBV7-2 and TRBJ2-2, with 7 bases lining up with TRBD1. The V segment lost 6 bases and the J segment 2 bases; nucleotides outside the gene matches: 6. CDR3 size: 15 residues. The germline CDR1 and CDR2 sequences are SGHTA and FQGNSA.

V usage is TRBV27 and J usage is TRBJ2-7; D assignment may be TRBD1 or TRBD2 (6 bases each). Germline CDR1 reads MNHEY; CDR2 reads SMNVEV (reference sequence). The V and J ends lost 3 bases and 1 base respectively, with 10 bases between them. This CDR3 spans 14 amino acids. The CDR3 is CASSLEGGSYEQYF. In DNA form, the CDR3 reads TGTGCCAGCAGTTTGGAGGGGGGATCCTACGAGCAGTACTTC.

For the CDR3, the DNA is TGTGCCAGCAGTCCCTACCAGGCGACTAGCACAGATACGCAGTATTTT. Translated: CASSPYQATSTDTQYF. The chain is built from TRBV27 and TRBJ2-3; D gene ambiguous. CDR1 is MNHEY and CDR2 is SMNVEV in the germline V gene (reference sequence). CDR3 length equals 16 residues. The V end lost 5 bases, the J end lost 0 bases, and 15 bases lay between the germline ends.

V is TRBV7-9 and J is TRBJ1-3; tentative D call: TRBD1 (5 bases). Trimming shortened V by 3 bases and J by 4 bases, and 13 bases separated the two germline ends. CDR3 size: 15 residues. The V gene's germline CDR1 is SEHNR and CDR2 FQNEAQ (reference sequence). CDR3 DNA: TGTGCCAGCAGCTTTGGGACGTTGGAAGGAAACACCATATATTTT. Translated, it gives CASSFGTLEGNTIYF.

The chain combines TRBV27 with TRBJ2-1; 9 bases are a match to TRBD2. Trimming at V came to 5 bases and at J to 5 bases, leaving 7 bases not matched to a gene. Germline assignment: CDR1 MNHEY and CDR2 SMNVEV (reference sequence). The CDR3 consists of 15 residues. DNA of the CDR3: TGTGCCAGCAGTCTAGGGGTAGCGGGAGACAATGAGCAGTTCTTC. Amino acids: CASSLGVAGDNEQFF.

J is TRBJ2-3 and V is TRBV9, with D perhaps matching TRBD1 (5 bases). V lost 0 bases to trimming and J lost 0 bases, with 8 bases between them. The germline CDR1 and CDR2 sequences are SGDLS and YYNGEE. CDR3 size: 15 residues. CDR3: CASSVGRASTDTQYF. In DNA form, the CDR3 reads TGTGCCAGCAGCGTAGGCAGGGCTAGCACAGATACGCAGTATTTT.

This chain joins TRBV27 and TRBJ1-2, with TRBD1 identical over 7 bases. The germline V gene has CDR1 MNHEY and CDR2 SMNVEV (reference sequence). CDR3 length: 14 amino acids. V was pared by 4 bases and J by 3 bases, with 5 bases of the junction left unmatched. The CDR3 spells CASSYIGGDYGYTF. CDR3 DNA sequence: TGTGCCAGCAGTTATATAGGGGGCGACTATGGCTACACCTTC.

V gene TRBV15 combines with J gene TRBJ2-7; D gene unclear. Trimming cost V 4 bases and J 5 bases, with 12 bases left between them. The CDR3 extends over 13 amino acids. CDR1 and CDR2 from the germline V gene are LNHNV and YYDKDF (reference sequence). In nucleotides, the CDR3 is TGTGCCACCAGCATTTCGGGTATGAACGAGCAGTACTTC. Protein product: CATSISGMNEQYF. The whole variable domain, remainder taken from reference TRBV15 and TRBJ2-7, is DAMVIQNPRYQVTQFGKPVTLSCSQTLNHNVMYWYQQKSSQAPKLLFHYYDKDFNNEADTPDNFQSRRPNTSFCFLDIRSPGLGDTAMYLCATSISGMNEQYFGPGTRLTVT.

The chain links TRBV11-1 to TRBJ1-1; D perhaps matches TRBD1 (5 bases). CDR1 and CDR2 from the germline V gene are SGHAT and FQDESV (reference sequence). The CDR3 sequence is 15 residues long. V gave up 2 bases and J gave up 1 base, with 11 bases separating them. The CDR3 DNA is TGTGCCAGCAGCTTACAACAGGACCCGAACACTGAAGCTTTCTTT. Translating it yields CASSLQQDPNTEAFF.